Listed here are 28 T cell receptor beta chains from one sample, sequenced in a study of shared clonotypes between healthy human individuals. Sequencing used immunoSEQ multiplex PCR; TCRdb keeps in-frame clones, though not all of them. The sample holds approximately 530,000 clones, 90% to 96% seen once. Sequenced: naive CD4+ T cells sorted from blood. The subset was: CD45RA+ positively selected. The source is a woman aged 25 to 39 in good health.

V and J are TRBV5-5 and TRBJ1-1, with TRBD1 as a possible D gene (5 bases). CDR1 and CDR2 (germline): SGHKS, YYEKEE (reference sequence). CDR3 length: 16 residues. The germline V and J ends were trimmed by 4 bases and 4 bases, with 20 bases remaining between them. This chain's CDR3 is CASSPPAGGLGTEAFF. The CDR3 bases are TGTGCCAGCAGCCCCCCGGCGGGGGGACTCGGCACTGAAGCTTTCTTT.

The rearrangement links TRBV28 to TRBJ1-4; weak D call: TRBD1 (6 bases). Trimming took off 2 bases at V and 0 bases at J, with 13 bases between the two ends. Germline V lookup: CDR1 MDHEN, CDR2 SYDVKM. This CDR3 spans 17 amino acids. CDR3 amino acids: CASSLRGPFATNEKLFF. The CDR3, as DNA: TGTGCCAGCAGTTTACGGGGGCCTTTTGCAACTAATGAAAAACTGTTTTTT.

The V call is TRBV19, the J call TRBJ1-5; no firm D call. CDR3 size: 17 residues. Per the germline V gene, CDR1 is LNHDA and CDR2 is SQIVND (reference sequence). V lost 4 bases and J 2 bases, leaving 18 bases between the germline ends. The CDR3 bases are TGTGCCAGTAGTACCGCCCCGAGGAGGGTGCGCAATCAGCCCCAGCATTTT. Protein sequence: CASSTAPRRVRNQPQHF.

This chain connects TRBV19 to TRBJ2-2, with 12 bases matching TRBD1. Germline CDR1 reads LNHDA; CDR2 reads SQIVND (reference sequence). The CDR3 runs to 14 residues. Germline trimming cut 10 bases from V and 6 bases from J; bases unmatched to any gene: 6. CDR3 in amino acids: CAIGTGGEAGELFF. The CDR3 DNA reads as TGTGCCATCGGGACAGGGGGCGAGGCCGGGGAGCTGTTTTTT.

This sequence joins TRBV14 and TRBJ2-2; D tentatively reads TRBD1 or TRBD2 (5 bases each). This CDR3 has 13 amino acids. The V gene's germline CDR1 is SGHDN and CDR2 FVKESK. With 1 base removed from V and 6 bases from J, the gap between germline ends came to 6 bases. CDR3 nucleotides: TGTGCCAGCAGCCAAGCGGGGCCCGGGGAGCTGTTTTTT. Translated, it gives CASSQAGPGELFF.

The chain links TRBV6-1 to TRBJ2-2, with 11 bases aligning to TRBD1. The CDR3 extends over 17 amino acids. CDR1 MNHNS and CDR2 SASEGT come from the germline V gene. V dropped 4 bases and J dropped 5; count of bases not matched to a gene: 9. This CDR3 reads CASSVNQGQGVTGELFF. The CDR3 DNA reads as TGTGCCAGCAGTGTCAATCAGGGACAGGGGGTGACCGGGGAGCTGTTTTTT.

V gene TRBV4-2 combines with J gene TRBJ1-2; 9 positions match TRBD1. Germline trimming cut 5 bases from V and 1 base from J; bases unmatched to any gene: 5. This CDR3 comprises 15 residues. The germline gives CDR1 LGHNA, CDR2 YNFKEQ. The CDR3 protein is CASSTPTGGNYGYTF. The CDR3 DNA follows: TGTGCCAGCAGCACCCCGACAGGGGGTAACTATGGCTACACCTTC.

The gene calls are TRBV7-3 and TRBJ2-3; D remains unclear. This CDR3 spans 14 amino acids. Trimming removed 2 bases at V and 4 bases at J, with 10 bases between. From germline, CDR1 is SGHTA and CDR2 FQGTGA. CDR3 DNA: TGTGCCAGCAGCTTATCCAGCAGTCCAGATACGCAGTATTTT. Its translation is CASSLSSSPDTQYF. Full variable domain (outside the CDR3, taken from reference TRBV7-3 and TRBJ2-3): GAGVSQTPSNKVTEKGKYVELRCDPISGHTALYWYRQSLGQGPEFLIYFQGTGAADDSGLPNDRFFAVRPEGSVSTLKIQRTERGDSAVYLCASSLSSSPDTQYFGPGTRLTVL.

CDR3 region: CASKGQGSTEAFF. As DNA, the CDR3 is TGTGCCAGCAAGGGGCAGGGTAGCACTGAAGCTTTCTTT. The V gene is TRBV14, the J gene TRBJ1-1; D might be TRBD1 (5 bases). Germline V gene sequence: CDR1 SGHDN, CDR2 FVKESK. This CDR3 has 13 residues. Trimming removed 7 bases at V and 4 bases at J, with 13 bases between.

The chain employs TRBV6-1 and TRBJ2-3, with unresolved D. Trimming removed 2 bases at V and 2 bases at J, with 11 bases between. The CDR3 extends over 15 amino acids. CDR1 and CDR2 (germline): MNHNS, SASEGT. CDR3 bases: TGTGCCAGCAGTGAACTCGCAGCCTTCACAGATACGCAGTATTTT. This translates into CASSELAAFTDTQYF.

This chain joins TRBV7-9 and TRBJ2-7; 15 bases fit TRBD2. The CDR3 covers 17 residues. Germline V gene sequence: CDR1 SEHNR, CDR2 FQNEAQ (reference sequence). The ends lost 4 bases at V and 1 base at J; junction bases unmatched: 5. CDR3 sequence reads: CASSSGLAGGQSYEQYF. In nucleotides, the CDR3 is TGTGCCAGCAGCTCGGGACTAGCGGGAGGACAATCCTACGAGCAGTACTTC.

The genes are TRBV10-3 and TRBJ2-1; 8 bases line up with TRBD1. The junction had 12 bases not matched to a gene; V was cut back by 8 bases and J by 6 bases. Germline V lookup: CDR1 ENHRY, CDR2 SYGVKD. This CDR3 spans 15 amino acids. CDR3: CAIGQGAIQFNEQFF. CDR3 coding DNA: TGTGCCATCGGGCAGGGGGCTATACAGTTCAATGAGCAGTTCTTC.

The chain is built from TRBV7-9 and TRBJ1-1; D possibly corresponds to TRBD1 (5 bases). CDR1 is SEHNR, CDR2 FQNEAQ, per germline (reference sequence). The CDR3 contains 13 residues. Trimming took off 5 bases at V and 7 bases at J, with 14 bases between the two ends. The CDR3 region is CASSVGTDNEAFF. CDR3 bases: TGTGCCAGCAGCGTCGGGACGGATAATGAAGCTTTCTTT.

As DNA, the CDR3 is TGTGCCAGCAGCCACCAGGGGGCGCAGGATGGCTACACCTTC. It specifies CASSHQGAQDGYTF. The chain joins TRBV6-1 to TRBJ1-2; TRBD1 matches at 8 bases. Germline trimming cut 6 bases from V and 6 bases from J; bases unmatched to any gene: 9. The CDR3 covers 14 residues. The V gene's germline CDR1 is MNHNS and CDR2 SASEGT.

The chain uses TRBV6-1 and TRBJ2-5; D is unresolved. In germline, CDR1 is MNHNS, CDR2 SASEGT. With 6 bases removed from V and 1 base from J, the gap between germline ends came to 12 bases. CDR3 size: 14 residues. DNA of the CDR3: TGTGCCAGCAGAGGACCTATTCTCCAAGAGACCCAGTACTTC. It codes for CASRGPILQETQYF.

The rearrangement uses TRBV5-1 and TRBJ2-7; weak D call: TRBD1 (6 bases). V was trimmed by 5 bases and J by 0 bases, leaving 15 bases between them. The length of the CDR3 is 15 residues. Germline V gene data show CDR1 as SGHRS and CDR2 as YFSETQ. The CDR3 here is CASRYTDSPSYEQYF. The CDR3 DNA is TGCGCCAGCAGGTATACGGACAGCCCCTCCTACGAGCAGTACTTC.

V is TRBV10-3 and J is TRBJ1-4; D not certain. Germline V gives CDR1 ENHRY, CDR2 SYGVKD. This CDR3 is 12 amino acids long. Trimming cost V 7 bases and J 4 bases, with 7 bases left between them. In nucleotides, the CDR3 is TGTGCCATCAAGGGTGTTAATGAAAAACTGTTTTTT. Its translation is CAIKGVNEKLFF.

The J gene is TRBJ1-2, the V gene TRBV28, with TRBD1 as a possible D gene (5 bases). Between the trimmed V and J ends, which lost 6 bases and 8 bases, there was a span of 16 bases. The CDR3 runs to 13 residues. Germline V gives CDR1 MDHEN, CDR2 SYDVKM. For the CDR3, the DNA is TGTGCCAGCAGCCTAGACAGCCCGGGGGGCTACACCTTC. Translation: CASSLDSPGGYTF.

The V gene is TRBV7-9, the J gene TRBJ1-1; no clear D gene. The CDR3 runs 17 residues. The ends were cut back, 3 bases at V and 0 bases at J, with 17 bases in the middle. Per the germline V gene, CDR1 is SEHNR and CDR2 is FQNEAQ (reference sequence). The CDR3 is CASSLDKGAPMNTEAFF. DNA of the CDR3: TGTGCCAGCAGCTTGGATAAAGGCGCGCCCATGAACACTGAAGCTTTCTTT. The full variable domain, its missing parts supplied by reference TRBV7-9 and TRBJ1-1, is DTGVSQNPRHKITKRGQNVTFRCDPISEHNRLYWYRQTLGQGPEFLTYFQNEAQLEKSRLLSDRFSAERPKGSFSTLEIQRTEQGDSAMYLCASSLDKGAPMNTEAFFGQGTRLTVV.

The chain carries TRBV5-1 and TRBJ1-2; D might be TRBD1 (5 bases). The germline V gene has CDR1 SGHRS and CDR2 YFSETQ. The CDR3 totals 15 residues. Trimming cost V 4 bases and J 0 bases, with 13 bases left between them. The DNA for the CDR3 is TGCGCCAGCAGCCCGGGGCCTACCGCTAACTATGGCTACACCTTC. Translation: CASSPGPTANYGYTF.

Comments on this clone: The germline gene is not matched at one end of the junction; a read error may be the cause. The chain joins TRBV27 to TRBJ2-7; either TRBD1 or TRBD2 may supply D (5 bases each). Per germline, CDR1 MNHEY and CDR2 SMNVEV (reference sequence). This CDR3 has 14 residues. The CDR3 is CASNPRDRLYEQHF. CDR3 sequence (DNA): TGTGCCAGCAACCCTAGGGACCGGCTCTACGAGCAGCACTTC.

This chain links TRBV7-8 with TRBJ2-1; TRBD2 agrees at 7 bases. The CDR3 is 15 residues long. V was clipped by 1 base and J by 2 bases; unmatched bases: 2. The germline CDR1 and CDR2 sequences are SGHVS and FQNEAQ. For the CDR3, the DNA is TGTGCCAGCAGCTTAGACGGGACTACCTACAATGAGCAGTTCTTC. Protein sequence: CASSLDGTTYNEQFF.

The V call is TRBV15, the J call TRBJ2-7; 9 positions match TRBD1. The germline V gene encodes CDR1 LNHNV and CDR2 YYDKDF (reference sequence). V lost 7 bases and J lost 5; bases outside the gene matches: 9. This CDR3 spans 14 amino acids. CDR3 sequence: CATKPGQGGHEQYF. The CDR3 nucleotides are TGTGCCACCAAACCGGGACAGGGAGGCCACGAGCAGTACTTC.

The CDR3 here is CASSPGKGKQNQPQHF. CDR3 DNA: TGTGCCAGCTCACCAGGGAAGGGTAAACAAAATCAGCCCCAGCATTTT. V usage is TRBV18 and J usage is TRBJ1-5; D gene unclear. Trimming took off 2 bases at V and 4 bases at J, with 15 bases between the two ends. CDR3 size: 16 residues. Germline CDR1 and CDR2: KGHSH and LQKENI.

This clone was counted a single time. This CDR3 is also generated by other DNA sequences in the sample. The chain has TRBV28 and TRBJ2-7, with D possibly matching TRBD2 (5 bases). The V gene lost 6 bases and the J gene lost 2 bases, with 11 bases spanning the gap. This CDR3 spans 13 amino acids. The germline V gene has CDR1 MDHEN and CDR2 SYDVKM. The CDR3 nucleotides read TGTGCCAGCAGGACGGGGAGCCCCTACGAGCAGTACTTC. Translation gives CASRTGSPYEQYF.

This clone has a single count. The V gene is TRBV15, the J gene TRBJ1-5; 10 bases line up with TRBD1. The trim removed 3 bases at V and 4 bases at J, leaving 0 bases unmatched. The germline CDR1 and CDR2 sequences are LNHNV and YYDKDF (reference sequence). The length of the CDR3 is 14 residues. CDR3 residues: CATSRGQGNQPQHF. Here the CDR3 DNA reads TGTGCCACCAGCAGGGGACAGGGGAATCAGCCCCAGCATTTT. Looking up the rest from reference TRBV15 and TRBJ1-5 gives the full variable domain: DAMVIQNPRYQVTQFGKPVTLSCSQTLNHNVMYWYQQKSSQAPKLLFHYYDKDFNNEADTPDNFQSRRPNTSFCFLDIRSPGLGDTAMYLCATSRGQGNQPQHFGDGTRLSIL.

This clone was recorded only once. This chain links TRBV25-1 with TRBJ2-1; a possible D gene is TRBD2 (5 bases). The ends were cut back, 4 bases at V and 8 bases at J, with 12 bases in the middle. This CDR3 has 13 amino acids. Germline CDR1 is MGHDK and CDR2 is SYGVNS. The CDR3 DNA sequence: TGTGCCAGCAGTGTCACTAGTTGGGATGAGCAGTTCTTC. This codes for CASSVTSWDEQFF.

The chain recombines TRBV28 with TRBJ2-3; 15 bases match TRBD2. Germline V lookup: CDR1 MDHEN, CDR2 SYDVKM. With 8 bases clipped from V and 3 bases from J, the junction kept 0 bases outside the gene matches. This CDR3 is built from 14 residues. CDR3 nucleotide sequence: TGTGCCAGCGGACTAGCGGGGGGGACAGATACGCAGTATTTT. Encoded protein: CASGLAGGTDTQYF.